This T cell receptor (beta chain) was sequenced in a study of early T cells in non-severe SARS-CoV-2 infection. This clonotype was seen more than once but under ten times. The CDR3 has 14 amino acids. Trimming cost V 7 bases and J 4 bases, with 14 bases left between them. TCRdb redid the calling of the 5' RACE reads with MiXCR, one entry per CDR3 protein. Of 60,000 to 65,000 distinct CDR3 sequences in the sample, more than 7% were seen once. This TCR was recovered from an adult who was a healthcare worker with PCR-confirmed SARS-CoV-2 infection or an uninfected control (not recorded which). The genes are TRBV12-3 or TRBV12-4 and TRBJ2-1; perhaps TRBD2 as D (5 bases). The sample was whole blood, taken at baseline. The CDR3 nucleotides are TGTGCCAGCACGCGCTGGACTGATTACAATGAGCAGTTCTTC. This encodes CASTRWTDYNEQFF.